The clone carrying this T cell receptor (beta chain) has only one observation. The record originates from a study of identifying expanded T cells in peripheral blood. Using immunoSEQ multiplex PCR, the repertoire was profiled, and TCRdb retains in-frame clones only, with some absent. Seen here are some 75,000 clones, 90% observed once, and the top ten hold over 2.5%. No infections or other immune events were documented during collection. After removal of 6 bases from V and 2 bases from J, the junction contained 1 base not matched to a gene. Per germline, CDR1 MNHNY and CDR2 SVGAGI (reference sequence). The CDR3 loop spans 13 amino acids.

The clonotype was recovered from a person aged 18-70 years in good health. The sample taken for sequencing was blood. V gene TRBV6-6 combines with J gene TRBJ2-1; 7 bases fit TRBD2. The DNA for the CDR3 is TGTGCCAGCAGAAGCGGGGCCTACAATGAGCAGTTCTTC. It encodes CASRSGAYNEQFF.